This T cell receptor (beta chain) was sequenced during a study of identical twins. Template switching added a universal primer binding site, and final cDNA carried unique molecular identifiers. One entry per CDR3 protein results from TCRdb running MiXCR on the 5' RACE reads. The repertoire holds roughly 700,000 distinct CDR3 sequences, with more than 6.5% as singletons. The sample holds a few counts of this clonotype. V trimming: 0 bases; J trimming: 6 bases; junction bases outside the gene matches: 15. CDR3 length: 17 residues. Germline values: CDR1 DFQATT, CDR2 SNEGSKA (reference sequence). The same specimen was also included in a second study, on yellow fever vaccine responses in identical twins.

The sequencing input was PBMCs. This TCR was sampled from a young woman in good health. The V and J genes are TRBV20-1 and TRBJ2-3; 7 bases fit TRBD2. The CDR3 DNA is TGCAGTGCTAGAGATCCCTTTCCGGGACTATCCCAGGATACGCAGTATTTT. Encoded protein: CSARDPFPGLSQDTQYF.